Shown below are 26 T cell receptor beta chains from a single sample sequenced in a study of cytomegalovirus exposure and HLA in healthy donors (dated by TCRdb to the late 2010s). Libraries were made using the immunoSEQ multiplex PCR assay. For the multiplex PCR, a mixture combining 60 forward primers for TCR Vbeta segments and 13 reverse primers for TCR Jbeta segments was used. The table comes from immuneACCESS by way of TCRdb, which keeps in-frame sequences with V and J called. Part of the clones is missing from these tables; in studies checked, under half for an unresolved V gene and the rest for unknown reasons. In this sample the table shows about 140,000 clones, roughly 9% of which occur a single time. Roughly 6.4% of the sample rests with the top ten. The material sequenced was PBMCs. These receptors came from a woman between 40 and 55 years old in good health and CMV-seropositive.

This clone showed up just a few times. The chain combines TRBV2 with TRBJ2-7; D not resolved. V was trimmed by 8 bases and J by 6 bases, leaving 17 bases between them. This CDR3 contains 13 residues. CDR1 SNHLY and CDR2 FYNNEI come from the germline V gene. In DNA, the CDR3 is TGTGCCAGCCGAGTAGGAGTTAACCTCGAGCAGTACTTC. Protein sequence: CASRVGVNLEQYF.

This clone has a handful of counts. The chain joins TRBV7-6 to TRBJ1-3; D is perhaps TRBD1 (5 bases). Trimming stripped 5 bases from V and 5 bases from J, with 25 bases between. The CDR3 has 18 residues. Germline V CDR1 and CDR2: SGHVS, FNYEAQ. CDR3 bases: TGTGCCAGCAGCCCGGGAGTGGCAGAGGGGTTCTTGAGAAACACCATATATTTT. Translated: CASSPGVAEGFLRNTIYF.

The J gene is TRBJ2-3, the V gene TRBV2, with D possibly TRBD1 on 6 matching bases. Germline V gene sequence: CDR1 SNHLY, CDR2 FYNNEI. The CDR3 is made up of 16 amino acids. V was shortened by 4 bases and J by 4 bases, with 18 bases between the two germline ends. CDR3 sequence (DNA): TGTGCCAGCAGTGTACAGGGAGCATTGACGCCAGATACGCAGTATTTT. This encodes CASSVQGALTPDTQYF. Full variable domain (outside the CDR3, taken from reference TRBV2 and TRBJ2-3): EPEVTQTPSHQVTQMGQEVILRCVPISNHLYFYWYRQILGQKVEFLVSFYNNEISEKSEIFDDQFSVERPDGSNFTLKIRSTKLEDSAMYFCASSVQGALTPDTQYFGPGTRLTVL.

The rearrangement uses TRBV6-6 and TRBJ2-5, with a tentative D call TRBD2 (5 bases). The germline V gene has CDR1 MNHNY and CDR2 SVGAGI (reference sequence). The CDR3 length is 14 residues. V lost 7 bases and J lost 3, with 15 bases in between. This CDR3 is CASTTGLREETQYF. The CDR3 nucleotides are TGTGCCAGCACCACCGGACTGCGCGAAGAGACCCAGTACTTC.

The sample holds a few counts of this clone. The chain joins TRBV5-4 to TRBJ2-3, with 8 positions matching TRBD1. V lost 4 bases to trimming and J lost 6 bases; unmatched junction nucleotides: 4. This CDR3 contains 13 residues. CDR1 and CDR2 from the germline V gene are SGHNT and YYREEE (reference sequence). The CDR3 region is CASSRTGSDTQYF. Here the CDR3 DNA reads TGTGCCAGCAGCCGGACAGGGTCCGATACGCAGTATTTT.

The chain couples TRBV5-1 to TRBJ1-4; D may be TRBD1 (5 bases). The germline V gene has CDR1 SGHRS and CDR2 YFSETQ. The ends were cut back, 3 bases at V and 8 bases at J, with 17 bases in the middle. The CDR3 contains 15 residues. CDR3 loop: CASSSTGEVWEKLFF. The CDR3 DNA reads as TGCGCCAGCAGCTCGACGGGGGAGGTTTGGGAAAAACTGTTTTTT.

This clone was counted between two and nine times. The rearrangement links TRBV25-1 to TRBJ2-3, with D tentatively TRBD2 (7 bases). Trimming pared 1 base from V and 6 bases from J, leaving 14 bases between. Germline assignment: CDR1 MGHDK and CDR2 SYGVNS. This CDR3 comprises 15 residues. DNA of the CDR3: TGTGCCAGCAGTGAATTGCGCGGGGGCTTCGATACGCAGTATTTT. Its protein is CASSELRGGFDTQYF.

This clone was recorded a few times. CDR3 region: CASSQVWGQAEAFF. CDR3 coding DNA: TGCGCCAGCAGCCAAGTGTGGGGACAGGCTGAAGCTTTCTTT. This chain uses TRBV4-3 with TRBJ1-1; 8 positions match TRBD1. Germline values: CDR1 LGHNA, CDR2 YSLEER. Unmatched junction bases numbered 4, after V lost 1 base and J lost 6 bases. This CDR3 has 14 amino acids.

The V call is TRBV19, the J call TRBJ2-3, with a weak D call TRBD1 (5 bases). Germline CDR1 LNHDA, CDR2 SQIVND (reference sequence). The CDR3 is 14 amino acids. Trimming left V 1 base short and J 4 bases short, with 9 bases between. CDR3 sequence (DNA): TGTGCCAGTAGTATAGGCAGGGTTTCAGATACGCAGTATTTT. Translated, it gives CASSIGRVSDTQYF.

J is TRBJ2-7 and V is TRBV14; a weak D match, TRBD1 (5 bases). CDR1 is SGHDN, CDR2 FVKESK, per germline. V was pared by 2 bases and J by 3 bases, with 11 bases between. This CDR3 region has 14 residues. The CDR3 loop reads CASSQSGLLYEQYF. As DNA, the CDR3 is TGTGCCAGCAGCCAATCAGGGCTACTCTACGAGCAGTACTTC.

The CDR3 DNA is TGTGCCAGCAGATTACGGGGGAGCTACACAGATACGCAGTATTTT. Encoded protein: CASRLRGSYTDTQYF. The chain employs TRBV5-6 and TRBJ2-3; D perhaps matches TRBD2 (6 bases). With 5 bases removed from V and 2 bases from J, the gap between germline ends came to 15 bases. Germline CDR1 SGHDT, CDR2 YYEEEE. The CDR3 spans 15 residues.

This clone has only a few counts. This chain joins TRBV23-1 and TRBJ2-5; perhaps TRBD2 as D (6 bases). TRBV23-1 is an open reading frame, and its role is uncertain. The V gene lost 8 bases and the J gene lost 9 bases, with 7 bases spanning the gap. This CDR3 region has 9 residues. The CDR3 region is CASGGPQYF. As DNA, the CDR3 is TGCGCCAGCGGAGGGCCCCAGTACTTC.

The chain has TRBV7-9 and TRBJ1-4; 7 bases line up with TRBD1. The germline gives CDR1 SEHNR, CDR2 FQNEAQ (reference sequence). This CDR3 region has 15 residues. The ends lost 4 bases at V and 2 bases at J; junction bases unmatched: 4. CDR3 sequence (DNA): TGTGCCAGCAGCTCGCTCAGGGGGACTAATGAAAAACTGTTTTTT. Translated: CASSSLRGTNEKLFF.

This clone has only a few counts. Other DNA sequences of this sample code for an identical CDR3. DNA for the CDR3: TGTGCCAGCAGCCCGGGGGAGCTGTTTTTT. Encoded protein: CASSPGELFF. This chain joins TRBV7-9 and TRBJ2-2; no definite D call. V lost 5 bases and J 8 bases, leaving 3 bases between the germline ends. From germline, CDR1 is SEHNR and CDR2 FQNEAQ (reference sequence). The CDR3 totals 10 residues.

The CDR3 loop reads CASGVQGTGELFF. CDR3 DNA sequence: TGTGCTAGTGGGGTACAGGGAACCGGGGAGCTGTTTTTT. V gene TRBV12-5 combines with J gene TRBJ2-2; D is perhaps TRBD1 (6 bases). The V end was cut by 6 bases, the J end by 5 bases, with 10 bases between. Germline values: CDR1 LGHNT, CDR2 FRNRAP. The CDR3 runs to 13 residues.

The rearrangement uses TRBV7-2 and TRBJ2-5; 7 bases map to TRBD1. Germline V gene lookup returns CDR1 SGHTA and CDR2 FQGNSA. The CDR3 totals 15 residues. Trimming took 5 bases from V and 2 from J; bases not matched to a gene: 8. The CDR3 DNA sequence: TGTGCCAGCAGCCTAGGGGACAGAGCACAAGAGACCCAGTACTTC. Translating it yields CASSLGDRAQETQYF.

This chain joins TRBV7-2 and TRBJ2-3; perhaps TRBD2 as D (6 bases). This CDR3 comprises 14 residues. The V gene lost 2 bases and the J gene lost 5 bases, with 11 bases spanning the gap. The V gene's germline CDR1 is SGHTA and CDR2 FQGNSA. CDR3 coding DNA: TGTGCCAGCAGCTTAATGGTGGGAGGAGATACGCAGTATTTT. It encodes CASSLMVGGDTQYF.

The table lists this clone with a few counts. The J gene is TRBJ2-3, the V gene TRBV10-3, with 9 bases that match TRBD2. CDR3 length: 15 residues. Germline values: CDR1 ENHRY, CDR2 SYGVKD. Unmatched junction bases numbered 5, after V lost 4 bases and J lost 3 bases. CDR3 loop: CAISGGGAITDTQYF. The DNA for the CDR3 is TGTGCCATCAGTGGCGGGGGGGCCATTACAGATACGCAGTATTTT.

A few counts support this clone. The CDR3 bases are TGTGCCAGCAGTGATCTGGTACAGATCAACTATGGCTACACCTTC. This sequence encodes CASSDLVQINYGYTF. The rearrangement joins TRBV2 to TRBJ1-2; unclear D gene. The CDR3 runs to 15 residues. The V gene lost 3 bases and the J gene lost 2 bases, with 13 bases spanning the gap. Germline CDR1 and CDR2: SNHLY and FYNNEI.

The chain is built from TRBV7-6 and TRBJ1-5; possibly TRBD1 for D (5 bases). V shed 5 bases and J shed 0 bases, with 14 bases lying between them. This CDR3 has 16 residues. Germline V CDR1 and CDR2: SGHVS, FNYEAQ. Here the CDR3 reads CASSPGGSISNQPQHF. CDR3 sequence (DNA): TGTGCCAGCAGCCCGGGGGGGTCTATTAGCAATCAGCCCCAGCATTTT.

This rearrangement joins TRBV19 to TRBJ2-4, with 8 bases identical to TRBD1. The CDR3 has 21 residues. CDR1 and CDR2 (germline): LNHDA, SQIVND (reference sequence). V shed 3 bases and J 2 bases; nucleotides not matched to a gene: 21. The CDR3 here is CASSIYLSRAGGGGSKNIQYF. The CDR3 DNA sequence: TGTGCCAGTAGTATCTACCTATCCAGGGCAGGGGGCGGCGGGTCCAAAAACATTCAGTACTTC.

This clone was picked up a small number of times. The gene calls are TRBV6-1 and TRBJ2-6; 11 bases match TRBD1. V shed 2 bases, J shed 4 bases, and the junction held 10 bases outside the gene matches. This CDR3 has 19 residues. Per the germline V gene, CDR1 is MNHNS and CDR2 is SASEGT. The DNA for the CDR3 is TGTGCCAGCAGTGAATTTTTCGGGACAGGGGGGAGAGGGGCCAACGTCCTGACTTTC. Translation gives CASSEFFGTGGRGANVLTF.

The chain combines TRBV2 with TRBJ1-2, with a weak D call TRBD1 (6 bases). CDR3 length: 13 amino acids. CDR1 SNHLY and CDR2 FYNNEI come from the germline V gene. Between the trimmed V and J ends, which lost 6 bases and 8 bases, there was a span of 16 bases. CDR3 DNA: TGTGCCAGCAGACGGGACCAGGGGAGCGGCTACACCTTC. It translates to CASRRDQGSGYTF.

CDR3 region: CASSEEQDMSPLHF. In nucleotides, the CDR3 is TGTGCCAGCAGTGAGGAACAGGATATGTCACCCCTCCACTTT. V is TRBV2 and J is TRBJ1-6, with D tentatively TRBD1 (5 bases). CDR1 is SNHLY and CDR2 is FYNNEI in the germline V gene. This CDR3 is built from 14 residues. V was cut by 3 bases and J by 10 bases, with 13 bases left in between.

This chain connects TRBV2 to TRBJ2-3, with TRBD2 matching over 9 bases. Germline assignment: CDR1 SNHLY and CDR2 FYNNEI. This CDR3 has 15 amino acids. V shed 7 bases, J shed 5 bases, and the junction held 10 bases outside the gene matches. CDR3 residues: CASIPQRGEVDTQYF. The CDR3 region has the DNA TGTGCCAGCATCCCTCAGCGGGGGGAGGTAGATACGCAGTATTTT.

The gene calls are TRBV5-1 and TRBJ2-1, with TRBD2 matching 10 bases. Germline V lookup: CDR1 SGHRS, CDR2 YFSETQ. CDR3 size: 16 residues. V lost 2 bases to trimming and J lost 1 base; unmatched junction nucleotides: 3. As DNA, the CDR3 is TGCGCCAGCAGCTTCGGACTAGCGGATTCCTACAATGAGCAGTTCTTC. It specifies CASSFGLADSYNEQFF. Supplemented by reference TRBV5-1 and TRBJ2-1, the full variable domain reads KAGVTQTPRYLIKTRGQQVTLSCSPISGHRSVSWYQQTPGQGLQFLFEYFSETQRNKGNFPGRFSGRQFSNSRSEMNVSTLELGDSALYLCASSFGLADSYNEQFFGPGTRLTVL.